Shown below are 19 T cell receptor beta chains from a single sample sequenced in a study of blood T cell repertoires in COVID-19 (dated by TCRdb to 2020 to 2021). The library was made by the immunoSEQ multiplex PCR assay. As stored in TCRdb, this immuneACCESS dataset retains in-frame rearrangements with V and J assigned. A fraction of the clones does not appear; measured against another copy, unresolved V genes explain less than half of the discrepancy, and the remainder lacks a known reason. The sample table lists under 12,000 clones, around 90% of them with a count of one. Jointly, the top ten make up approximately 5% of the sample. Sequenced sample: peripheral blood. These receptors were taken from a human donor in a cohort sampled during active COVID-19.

CDR3 in DNA: TGTGCCACCAGTGATGCAAGTTATCTCAGGGATACGCAGTATTTT. It is translated as CATSDASYLRDTQYF. This chain connects TRBV24-1 to TRBJ2-3; the D is unclear. CDR3 length equals 15 residues. Germline loops: CDR1 KGHDR, CDR2 SFDVKD. V was trimmed by 3 bases and J by 6 bases, leaving 15 bases between them.

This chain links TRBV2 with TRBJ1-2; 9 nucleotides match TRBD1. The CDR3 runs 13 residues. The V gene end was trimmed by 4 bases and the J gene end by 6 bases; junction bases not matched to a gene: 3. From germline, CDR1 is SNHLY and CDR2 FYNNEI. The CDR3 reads CASSGDRVDGYTF. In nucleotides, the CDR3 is TGTGCCAGCAGTGGGGACAGGGTGGATGGCTACACCTTC.

Here the CDR3 reads CASSFDRGLQETQYF. DNA for the CDR3: TGTGCCAGCAGCTTTGACAGGGGACTCCAAGAGACCCAGTACTTC. The chain is built from TRBV7-2 and TRBJ2-5; 8 bases line up with TRBD1. The germline gives CDR1 SGHTA, CDR2 FQGNSA. The V gene end was trimmed by 3 bases and the J gene end by 1 base; junction bases not matched to a gene: 4. The length of the CDR3 is 15 residues.

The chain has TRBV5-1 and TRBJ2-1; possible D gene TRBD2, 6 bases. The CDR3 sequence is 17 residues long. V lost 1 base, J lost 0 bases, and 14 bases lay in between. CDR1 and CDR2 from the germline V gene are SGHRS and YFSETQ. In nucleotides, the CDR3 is TGCGCCAGCAGCTTGTGGGGCGTCGGGGGCTCCTACAATGAGCAGTTCTTC. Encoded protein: CASSLWGVGGSYNEQFF.

CDR3: CASSQRQGIYEQYF. For the CDR3, the DNA is TGTGCCAGCAGCCAGAGACAGGGGATCTACGAGCAGTACTTC. This rearrangement joins TRBV14 to TRBJ2-7, with TRBD1 identical over 8 bases. This CDR3 comprises 14 residues. Trimming removed 3 bases from V and 3 bases from J; junction bases left unmatched: 4. Germline V lookup: CDR1 SGHDN, CDR2 FVKESK.

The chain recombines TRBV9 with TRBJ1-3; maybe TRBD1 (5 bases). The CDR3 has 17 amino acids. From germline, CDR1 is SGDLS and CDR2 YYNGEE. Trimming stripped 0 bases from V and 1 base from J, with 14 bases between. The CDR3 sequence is CASSVAFGPGSGNTIYF. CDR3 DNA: TGTGCCAGCAGCGTAGCTTTTGGTCCAGGGTCTGGAAACACCATATATTTT.

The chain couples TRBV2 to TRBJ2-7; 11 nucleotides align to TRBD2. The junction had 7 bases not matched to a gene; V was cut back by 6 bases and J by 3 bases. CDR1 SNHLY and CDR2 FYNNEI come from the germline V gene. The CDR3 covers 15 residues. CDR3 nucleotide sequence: TGTGCCAGCAGAGCCGGGACTAGCGGTTACTACGAGCAGTACTTC. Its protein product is CASRAGTSGYYEQYF. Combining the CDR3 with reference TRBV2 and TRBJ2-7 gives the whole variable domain EPEVTQTPSHQVTQMGQEVILRCVPISNHLYFYWYRQILGQKVEFLVSFYNNEISEKSEIFDDQFSVERPDGSNFTLKIRSTKLEDSAMYFCASRAGTSGYYEQYFGPGTRLTVT.

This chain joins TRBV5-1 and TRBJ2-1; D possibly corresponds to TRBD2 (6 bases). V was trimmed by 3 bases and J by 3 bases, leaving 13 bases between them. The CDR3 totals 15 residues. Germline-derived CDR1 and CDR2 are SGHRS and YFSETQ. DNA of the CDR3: TGCGCCAGCAGCTCCCGGAGGGGAGACTACAATGAGCAGTTCTTC. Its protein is CASSSRRGDYNEQFF.

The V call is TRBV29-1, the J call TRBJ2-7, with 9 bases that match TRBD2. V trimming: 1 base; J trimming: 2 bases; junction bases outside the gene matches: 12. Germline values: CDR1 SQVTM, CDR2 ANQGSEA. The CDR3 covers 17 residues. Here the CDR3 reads CSVEVYDGTSQPYEQYF. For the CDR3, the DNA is TGCAGCGTTGAAGTTTACGACGGGACTAGCCAGCCCTACGAGCAGTACTTC.

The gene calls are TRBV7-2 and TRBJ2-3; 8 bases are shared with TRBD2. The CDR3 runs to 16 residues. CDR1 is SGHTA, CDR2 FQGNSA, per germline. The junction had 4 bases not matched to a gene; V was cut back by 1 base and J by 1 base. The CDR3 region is CASSLGVSGGTDTQYF. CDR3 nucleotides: TGTGCCAGCAGCTTAGGGGTTAGCGGGGGCACAGATACGCAGTATTTT.

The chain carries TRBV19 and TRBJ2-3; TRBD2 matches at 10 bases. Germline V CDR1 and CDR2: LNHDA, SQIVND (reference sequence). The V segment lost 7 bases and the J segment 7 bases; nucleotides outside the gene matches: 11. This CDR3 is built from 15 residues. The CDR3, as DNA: TGTGCCAGTACGAGAATAGCGGGAGGTTGGAATACGCAGTATTTT. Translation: CASTRIAGGWNTQYF.

The CDR3 DNA follows: TGTGCCAGCAGCCCGGGACAGGGTAACACTGAAGCTTTCTTT. This sequence encodes CASSPGQGNTEAFF. J is TRBJ1-1 and V is TRBV5-4, with 9 bases identical to TRBD1. Germline-derived CDR1 and CDR2 are SGHNT and YYREEE (reference sequence). The CDR3 sequence is 14 residues long. Trimming cost V 4 bases and J 2 bases; bases outside gene matches: 3.

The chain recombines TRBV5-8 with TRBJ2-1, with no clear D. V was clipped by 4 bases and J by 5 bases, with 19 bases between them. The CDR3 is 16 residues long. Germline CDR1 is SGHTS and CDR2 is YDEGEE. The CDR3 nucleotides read TGTGCCAGCAGCGGATACCTTTGGAGAGCGAACAATGAGCAGTTCTTC. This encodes CASSGYLWRANNEQFF.

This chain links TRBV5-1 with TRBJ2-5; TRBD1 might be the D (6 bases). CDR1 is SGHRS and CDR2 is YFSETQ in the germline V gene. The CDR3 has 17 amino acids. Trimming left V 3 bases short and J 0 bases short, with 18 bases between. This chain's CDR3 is CASSSGWGRGYQETQYF. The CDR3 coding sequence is TGCGCCAGCAGCTCTGGTTGGGGCAGGGGCTACCAAGAGACCCAGTACTTC.

CDR3 coding DNA: TGTGCCAGCAGCTCGGAAGGGGTAACTTCTGGCTACACCTTC. It codes for CASSSEGVTSGYTF. The rearrangement uses TRBV5-4 and TRBJ1-2; tentatively, D is TRBD1 (5 bases). CDR1 and CDR2 from the germline V gene are SGHNT and YYREEE (reference sequence). V gave up 3 bases and J gave up 7 bases, with 16 bases separating them. This CDR3 contains 14 residues.

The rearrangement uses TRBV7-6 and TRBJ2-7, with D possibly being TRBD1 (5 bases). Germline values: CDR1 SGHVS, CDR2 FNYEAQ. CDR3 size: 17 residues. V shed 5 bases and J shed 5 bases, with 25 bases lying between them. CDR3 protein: CASSPVTVRDFSDEQYF. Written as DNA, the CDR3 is TGTGCCAGCAGCCCGGTGACAGTCAGGGATTTTTCCGACGAGCAGTACTTC.

This CDR3 reads CASSSRSGGLLEYNEQFF. CDR3 in DNA: TGTGCCAGCAGTTCCCGGTCGGGAGGGCTCCTAGAATACAATGAGCAGTTCTTC. The rearrangement links TRBV27 to TRBJ2-1; 8 bases match TRBD2. The CDR3 is 18 amino acids. Per germline, CDR1 MNHEY and CDR2 SMNVEV (reference sequence). The V segment lost 4 bases and the J segment 4 bases; nucleotides outside the gene matches: 15.

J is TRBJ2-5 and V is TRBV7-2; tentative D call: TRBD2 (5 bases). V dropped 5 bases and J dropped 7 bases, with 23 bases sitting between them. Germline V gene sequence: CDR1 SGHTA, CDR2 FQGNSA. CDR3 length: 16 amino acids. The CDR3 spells CASSQKIGVGKGTQYF. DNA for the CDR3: TGTGCCAGCAGCCAGAAAATCGGGGTGGGCAAGGGGACCCAGTACTTC. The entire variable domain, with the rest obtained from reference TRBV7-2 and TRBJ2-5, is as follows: GAGVSQSPSNKVTEKGKDVELRCDPISGHTALYWYRQSLGQGLEFLIYFQGNSAPDKSGLPSDRFSAERTGGSVSTLTIQRTQQEDSAVYLCASSQKIGVGKGTQYFGPGTRLLVL.

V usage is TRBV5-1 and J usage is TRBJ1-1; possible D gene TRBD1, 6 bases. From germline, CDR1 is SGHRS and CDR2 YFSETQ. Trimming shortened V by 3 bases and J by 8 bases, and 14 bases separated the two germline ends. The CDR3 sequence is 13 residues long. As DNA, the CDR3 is TGCGCCAGCAGCTCACAGGGTTCCCAGGAAGCTTTCTTT. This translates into CASSSQGSQEAFF.